This T cell receptor (beta chain) comes out of a study of beta chain features in type 1 diabetes. Reverse transcribing all isolated RNA meant expressed TCRB transcripts were sequenced. Profiling relied on immunoSEQ multiplex PCR, and the TCRdb table lists in-frame clones only, not all of them. The table shows almost 350,000 clones, with roughly 8% occurring only once. Based on CD45RO/CCR7/CD25/CD127/CD95/CD27, CD4+ regulatory, stem cell-like memory, naive and central memory cells were sorted. Study-level points and caveats: For cells with high TCR expression, cDNA sequencing could yield over-representation. Equally in patients and controls, shorter templates might have been favored by PCR.

V dropped 1 base and J dropped 1 base, with 8 bases sitting between them. The CDR3 runs to 14 residues. Germline CDR1 LGHNA, CDR2 YSLEER. Comments on this clone: Its target is not known.

Sequencing input: central memory CD4+ T cells from blood. V gene TRBV4-3 combines with J gene TRBJ2-7; D call uncertain. The clonotype originates from a woman younger than 30 in good health. This CDR3 reads CASSQGFPSYEQYF. DNA of the CDR3: TGCGCCAGCAGCCAAGGATTCCCTTCCTACGAGCAGTACTTC.